This is a list of T cell receptor beta chains from one sample in a study of blood T cell repertoires in COVID-19. Profiling relied on immunoSEQ multiplex PCR, and the TCRdb table lists in-frame clones only, not all of them. The table records fewer than 300,000 clones, 75% to 95% of them present only once. Sequences were obtained from PBMCs or T cells enriched from blood (not recorded which). The receptors originated from a woman under 40 who had recovered from COVID-19. Each CDR3 is given with its conserved first and last residue. D genes are given only for firm matches. Rows give clone size only sometimes, using once, few, many, or a class for an expanded clone.

clone_size j_call v_call d_call cdr3_aa cdr3_nt
. TRBJ2-7 TRBV7-2 . CASSLPSYEQYF TGTGCCAGCAGCTTACCATCCTACGAGCAGTACTTC
few TRBJ1-3 TRBV28 TRBD1 CASSRRDRGRAGNTIYF TGTGCCAGCAGTCGCAGGGACAGGGGGCGGGCAGGAAACACCATATATTTT
. TRBJ1-1 TRBV28 . CATMRGTLGTEAFF TGTGCCACCATGAGGGGGACATTGGGCACTGAAGCTTTCTTT
. TRBJ1-1 TRBV12-3/TRBV12-4 . CASSFYRNTEAFF TGTGCCAGCAGTTTTTATCGGAACACTGAAGCTTTCTTT
. TRBJ1-1 TRBV7-3 . CASSLTGANTEAFF TGTGCCAGCAGCTTAACAGGAGCGAACACTGAAGCTTTCTTT
. TRBJ1-1 TRBV9 . CASSITGSMNTEAFF TGTGCCAGCAGCATAACAGGGAGCATGAACACTGAAGCTTTCTTT
. TRBJ1-5 TRBV28 . CASSPRRGNQPQHF TGTGCCAGCAGTCCCCGACGGGGCAATCAGCCCCAGCATTTT
. TRBJ2-7 TRBV28 . CASSSPLYEQYF TGTGCCAGCAGTTCCCCCTTATACGAGCAGTACTTC
. TRBJ2-7 TRBV28 TRBD2 CASSRGDYEQYF TGTGCCAGCAGCCGGGGGGACTACGAGCAGTACTTC
. TRBJ2-7 TRBV7-2 . CASSETSIYEQYF TGTGCCAGCAGCGAGACTAGTATCTACGAGCAGTACTTC
. TRBJ2-3 TRBV4-3 . CASSIGTSNTDTQYF TGCGCCAGCAGCATAGGGACATCCAACACAGATACGCAGTATTTT
. TRBJ2-1 TRBV27 . CASSLKLDNEQFF TGTGCCAGCAGTTTAAAGCTAGACAATGAGCAGTTCTTC
many TRBJ2-2 TRBV28 . CASSLSTDSNTGELFF TGTGCCAGCAGTTTGTCGACAGATTCGAACACCGGGGAGCTGTTTTTT
once TRBJ1-1 TRBV6-5 . CASSYGALNTEAFF TGTGCCAGCAGTTACGGAGCTCTGAACACTGAAGCTTTCTTT
. TRBJ2-7 TRBV5-4 TRBD2 CAKTSGRTPSSYEQYF TGTGCCAAGACTAGCGGGAGAACCCCAAGCTCCTACGAGCAGTACTTC
. TRBJ2-1 TRBV7-3 . CASSLDSRSYNEQFF TGTGCCAGCAGCTTAGACAGCCGCTCCTACAATGAGCAGTTCTTC
. TRBJ1-5 TRBV19 . CASSRGNQPQHF TGTGCCAGTAGCAGAGGGAATCAGCCCCAGCATTTT